This section outlines one TCR beta chain sequence together with its context. Its specificity is unknown. The sample comes from a study of OX40 agonist ivuxolimab in advanced cancers. Study-level results: Certain nonresponders likewise exhibited a low normalized T-cell clonal expansion. More expanded clones were seen, on average, in CD8+ T cells than in CD4+. No determination was made of the antigen specificity of the expanded peripheral T cells.

V gave up 5 bases and J gave up 2 bases, with 26 bases separating them. Germline V gives CDR1 SGHTA, CDR2 FQGNSA. This CDR3 has 19 residues. Assay used: immunoSEQ multiplex PCR; TCRdb lists only in-frame clones, some missing. The data hold tens of thousands of clones, with roughly nine tenths observed a single time. Sequencing used CD4+ or CD8+ T cells sorted from blood, obtained in a trial of the OX40 agonist ivuxolimab. The J gene is TRBJ2-3, the V gene TRBV7-2; D is perhaps TRBD2 (5 bases). The receptor was isolated from an adult with an advanced solid tumor such as melanoma, head and neck, liver or kidney cancer. CDR3 amino acids: CASSEEIRTFTTHTDTQYF. CDR3 coding DNA: TGTGCCAGCAGCGAGGAGATTAGGACTTTCACCACACACACAGATACGCAGTATTTT.